The present TCR beta chain was sequenced within a study of shared clonotypes between healthy human individuals (dated by TCRdb to 2018 to 2021). At the level of the whole study: A few men and a couple of women, aged 18 to 49 years, made up the cohort. For each donor, three plates each were used for CD4 naive and CD4 memory, two plates were used for CD8 naive, and one plate was used for CD8 memory. The study deeply sequenced blood TCR repertoires of about 5 healthy adults to estimate repertoire size and the extent of clonotype sharing between individuals. To increase sequencing depth and limit assay-specific biases, TCR repertoire library preparation and sequencing were carried out by different laboratories using diverse techniques. Per donor, leukapheresis produced somewhere between about 0.9 and 10 billion PBMCs. Beyond this particular receptor, the publication reports: Incomplete sequencing was indicated by rarefaction of sorted-subset datasets, despite the large sequencing depth. Sampling was limited to blood, and TCR repertoires in tissue likely differ from TCR repertoires in blood. Roughly 5% of naive CD4, around 3.6% of naive CD8, 2.3% of memory CD4, and 0.4% of memory CD8 clonotypes were shared across several donors. Pairwise subsampling led to the expectation that sequencing depth would affect the degree of clonotype sharing among donors. Compared with non-shared clonotypes, clonotypes shared by all four sorted-subset donors had higher generation probabilities. The genetic and exposure-history diversity represented was limited by the small number of donors. Naive subsets generally had larger estimated clonotype richness than memory subsets did.

The CDR3 has 16 amino acids, counting the end cysteine and phenylalanine. Only the CDR3 part of the read is kept: 48 bases, read in frame from the first base. V lost 2 bases and J lost 5 bases, and the count of bases not matched to a germline gene is 5. CDR1 SNHLY and CDR2 FYNNEI are derived from the germline V gene. Using the deep immunoSEQ assay, TCR CDR3 regions were amplified from genomic DNA by multiplex PCR. For each cell subset, the extracted genomic DNA was distributed evenly across all wells of several immunoSEQ 96-well plates, and each plate served as one replicate. For sorted subsets, each replicate PCR was loaded with about 200 ng genomic DNA, equivalent to 25,000 to 35,000 T cell genomes. Purified libraries were quantified with a Qubit 3.0 fluorometer, sized on a Bioanalyzer 2100, and re-quantified with the KAPA Library Quantification kit. A separate single-read 150-cycle Illumina NextSeq 550 flow cell was used to sequence each immunoSEQ 96-well plate. Turning to the authors' computational methods: Because only junctional sequences without quality scores were contained in the immunoSEQ output, filtering matching that applied to full-length reads could not be performed. Sequences were annotated with PyIR, a Python wrapper for IgBLAST v1.9, using IMGT germline references to assign V/J genes and CDR3. Reads with weak V/J assignments (E-value above 1e-6), missing CDR3, stop codons, out-of-frame junctions, or ambiguous translated residues were removed. V3J clonotypes were defined as sequences sharing the same inferred V gene, J gene, and CDR3 amino acid sequence. To compute the percentage overlap between repertoires, the number of shared unique clonotypes was divided by the size of the smaller repertoire. Richness of each repertoire was evaluated using RTK rarefaction, the Chao1 estimator, and Recon v2.1 estimates of unobserved clonotypes. OLGA was used to compute generation probabilities for all TCRbeta clonotypes that the gDNA method yielded from a handful of donors. TCRdb obtained this table from immuneACCESS and retained in-frame rearrangements with V and J assigned. These tables miss some clones; where compared with another copy, unresolved V genes account for less than half of the shortfall, and the remainder is unexplained. V, J and clone size derive from that table, while D and trimming were established from the DNA sequence. The table for this sample lists around 2.1 million clones; 85% to 95% of them were counted only once. The ten largest clones add up to around 1.7% of the sample.

For the CD8 naive samples, CD45RO-negative cells were positively selected for CCR7, yielding a CD45RA+CCR7+ population from which TemRA cells were excluded. The donors were healthy, HIV-negative adults with no recently reported acute infections or vaccinations. Only Caucasian adults living in Nashville, Tennessee, USA were represented among the donors. Blood was obtained by leukapheresis, after which PBMCs were separated by Ficoll-Histopaque density gradient centrifugation and cryopreserved in liquid nitrogen vapor phase. Analytical flow cytometry was used to check the purity and quantity of every magnetically sorted T cell population. Genomic DNA was isolated from every sorted fraction and measured by UV absorbance on a Nanodrop 2000c. Worth noting for this clone: Its antigen has not been determined. Nothing much larger sits one base from this clone, and base qualities are not available.

The specimen was naive CD8+ T cells from PBMCs. The intended sense of this specimen's cell subset or site label: CD45RA+CCR7+. The chain was built from TRBV2 and TRBJ2-5, with 13 middle bases fitting TRBD2. The receptor comes from a man between 18 and 29 years old in good health. Some clones in this sample may be carry-over from other donors' samples. The bases are TGTGCCAGCAGTGAAACTAGCGGGAGGGCTGGGGAGACCCAGTACTTC. This encodes CASSETSGRAGETQYF.